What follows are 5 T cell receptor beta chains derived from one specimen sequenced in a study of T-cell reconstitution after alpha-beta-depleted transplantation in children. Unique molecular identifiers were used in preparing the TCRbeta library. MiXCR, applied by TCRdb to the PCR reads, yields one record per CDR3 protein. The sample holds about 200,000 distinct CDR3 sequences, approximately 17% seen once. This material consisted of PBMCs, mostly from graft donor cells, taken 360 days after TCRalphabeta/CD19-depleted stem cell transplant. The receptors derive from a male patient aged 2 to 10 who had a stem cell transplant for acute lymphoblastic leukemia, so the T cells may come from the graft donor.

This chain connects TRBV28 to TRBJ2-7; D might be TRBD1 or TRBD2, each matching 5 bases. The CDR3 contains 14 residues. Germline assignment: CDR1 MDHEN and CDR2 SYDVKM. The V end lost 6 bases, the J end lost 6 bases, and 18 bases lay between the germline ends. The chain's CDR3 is CASSPRWGIGEQYF. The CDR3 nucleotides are TGTGCCAGCAGCCCCCGTTGGGGGATTGGCGAGCAGTACTTC.

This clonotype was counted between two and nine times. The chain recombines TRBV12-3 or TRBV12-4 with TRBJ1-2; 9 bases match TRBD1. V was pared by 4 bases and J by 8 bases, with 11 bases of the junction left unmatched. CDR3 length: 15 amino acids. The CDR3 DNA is TGTGCCAGCAGTTCTCACCATACAGGGGGCGACGGCTACACCTTC. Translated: CASSSHHTGGDGYTF.

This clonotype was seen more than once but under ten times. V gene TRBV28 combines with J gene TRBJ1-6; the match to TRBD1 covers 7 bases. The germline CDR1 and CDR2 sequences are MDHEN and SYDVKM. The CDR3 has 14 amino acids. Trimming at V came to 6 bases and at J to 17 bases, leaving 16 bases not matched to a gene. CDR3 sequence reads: CASSLAGGRIYFHF. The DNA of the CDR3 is TGTGCCAGCAGCTTAGCAGGGGGTCGGATATACTTCCACTTT.

The CDR3 DNA sequence: TGTGCCTGGGGCATGGGGACAGGGTATGGCTACACCTTC. This sequence encodes CAWGMGTGYGYTF. The chain carries TRBV30 and TRBJ1-2; 9 bases match TRBD1. Germline values: CDR1 GTSNPN, CDR2 SVGIG (reference sequence). The V and J ends lost 5 bases and 5 bases, in that order; junction bases with no gene match: 6. There are 13 residues in the CDR3.

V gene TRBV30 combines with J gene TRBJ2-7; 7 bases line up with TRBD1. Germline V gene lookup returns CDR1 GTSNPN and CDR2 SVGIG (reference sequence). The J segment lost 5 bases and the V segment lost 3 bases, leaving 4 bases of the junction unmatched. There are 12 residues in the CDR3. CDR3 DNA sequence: TGTGCCTGGAGCGACAGGGTTCACGAGCAGTACTTC. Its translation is CAWSDRVHEQYF. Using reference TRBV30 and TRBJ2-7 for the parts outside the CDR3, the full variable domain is SQTIHQWPATLVQPVGSPLSLECTVEGTSNPNLYWYRQAAGRGLQLLFYSVGIGQISSEVPQNLSASRPQDRQFILSSKKLLLSDSGFYLCAWSDRVHEQYFGPGTRLTVT.